This T cell receptor (beta chain) is drawn from a study of T cell responses to AZD1222 COVID-19 vaccine. Study findings and constraints: In the spike-specific TCR repertoire, nearly half reportedly target unmutated variant regions. Regions 160-218 and 743-854 dominated among vaccine-associated CD4 TCRs spanning spike.

The table lists this clone with a count of one. Its matching antigen is unknown. Sequencing was performed with immunoSEQ multiplex PCR; in TCRdb, only in-frame clones are kept and a portion is missing. The sample records roughly 130,000 clones, more than 70% being singletons. Germline V gene sequence: CDR1 ENHRY, CDR2 SYGVKD. V lost 2 bases and J lost 8; bases outside the gene matches: 3. The length of the CDR3 is 13 residues. The sequence was collected from an adult in good health. The source was peripheral blood, collected on day 0 of AZD1222 vaccination. The V gene is TRBV10-3, the J gene TRBJ2-1; TRBD1 matches 7 bases. The CDR3 loop is CAISELRGYEQFF. The CDR3 bases are TGTGCCATCAGTGAGCTCAGGGGGTATGAGCAGTTCTTC.